Shown below are 7 T cell receptor beta chains from a single sample sequenced in a study of cytomegalovirus exposure and HLA in healthy donors. The primer mix had 60 Vbeta and 13 Jbeta primers. Measured with immunoSEQ multiplex PCR; TCRdb has only the in-frame clones, and not every one. The sample has about 150,000 clones, approximately 81% seen once. The sequencing sample was made of PBMCs. These TCRs come from a young man in good health and CMV-seronegative.

The chain has TRBV2 and TRBJ1-1; D might be TRBD1 (5 bases). Per germline, CDR1 SNHLY and CDR2 FYNNEI. Trimming removed 8 bases at V and 4 bases at J, with 11 bases between. There are 12 residues in the CDR3. CDR3 nucleotide sequence: TGTGCCAGCCCGGGGGTTCGCACTGAAGCTTTCTTT. Its protein product is CASPGVRTEAFF.

This chain uses TRBV29-1 with TRBJ2-7; a weak D match, TRBD1 (5 bases). This CDR3 contains 12 residues. Looked up from germline, CDR1 is SQVTM and CDR2 is ANQGSEA. Deletions cut 6 bases from V and 2 bases from J, with 11 bases between. CDR3 protein: CSVYETAYEQYF. The CDR3 DNA follows: TGCAGCGTATACGAGACAGCCTACGAGCAGTACTTC.

The chain carries TRBV19 and TRBJ1-5; TRBD1 is a possible D gene (5 bases). Germline V gives CDR1 LNHDA, CDR2 SQIVND (reference sequence). The length of the CDR3 is 15 residues. The V end lost 5 bases, the J end lost 4 bases, and 15 bases lay between the germline ends. CDR3 protein: CASSPRTFPNQPQHF. DNA for the CDR3: TGTGCCAGTAGTCCCCGGACATTCCCAAATCAGCCCCAGCATTTT.

This clone was seen just once. The J gene is TRBJ1-5, the V gene TRBV15; TRBD1 might be the D (6 bases). With 5 bases removed from V and 2 bases from J, the gap between germline ends came to 13 bases. CDR3 length equals 15 residues. The germline V gene has CDR1 LNHNV and CDR2 YYDKDF (reference sequence). The CDR3 here is CATSAGVSGNQPQHF. CDR3 nucleotide sequence: TGTGCCACCAGCGCAGGGGTAAGCGGCAATCAGCCCCAGCATTTT. The full variable domain, rest sourced from reference TRBV15 and TRBJ1-5, is DAMVIQNPRYQVTQFGKPVTLSCSQTLNHNVMYWYQQKSSQAPKLLFHYYDKDFNNEADTPDNFQSRRPNTSFCFLDIRSPGLGDTAMYLCATSAGVSGNQPQHFGDGTRLSIL.

CDR3 coding DNA: TGTGCCAGTTGTGAGGGCGTAAAACAGCCCCAGCATTTT. Translating gives CASCEGVKQPQHF. The V gene is TRBV19, the J gene TRBJ1-5; D remains unclear. Germline assignment: CDR1 LNHDA and CDR2 SQIVND (reference sequence). Trimming cost V 8 bases and J 7 bases, with 15 bases left between them. The CDR3 consists of 13 residues. Looking up the rest from reference TRBV19 and TRBJ1-5 gives the full variable domain: DGGITQSPKYLFRKEGQNVTLSCEQNLNHDAMYWYRQDPGQGLRLIYYSQIVNDFQKGDIAEGYSVSREKKESFPLTVTSAQKNPTAFYLCASCEGVKQPQHFGDGTRLSIL.

V gene TRBV25-1 combines with J gene TRBJ2-7; 12 bases fit TRBD2. The CDR3 spans 17 residues. Germline V gene sequence: CDR1 MGHDK, CDR2 SYGVNS. The trim removed 1 base at V and 7 bases at J, leaving 11 bases unmatched. This chain's CDR3 is CASSEFFLAGGPGEQYF. The CDR3 DNA sequence: TGTGCCAGCAGTGAATTCTTCCTAGCGGGAGGGCCGGGTGAGCAGTACTTC.

J is TRBJ2-3 and V is TRBV29-1; 9 bases are shared with TRBD2. CDR1 and CDR2 from the germline V gene are SQVTM and ANQGSEA. V lost 3 bases and J lost 5; bases outside the gene matches: 15. This CDR3 has 17 residues. Written as DNA, the CDR3 is TGCAGCGTTGATGGGGTTAGCGGGGGTCCCACCATAGATACGCAGTATTTT. This codes for CSVDGVSGGPTIDTQYF.